One T cell receptor (beta chain) is described in this entry. These data originate in a study of blood T cell repertoires in COVID-19. Trimming pared 5 bases from V and 13 bases from J, leaving 12 bases between. This CDR3 comprises 11 residues. Germline V CDR1 and CDR2: SEHNR, FQNEAQ (reference sequence). Method: immunoSEQ multiplex PCR; TCRdb's copy keeps in-frame clones and lacks some. The sample carries 100,000 to 150,000 clones, approximately 85% recorded once. The rearrangement joins TRBV7-9 to TRBJ2-1; D is perhaps TRBD1 (5 bases). The source is a woman at least 80 years old with COVID-19, enrolled during active disease. Sequenced material: peripheral blood. CDR3 sequence: CASSPNQGQFF. The CDR3 DNA follows: TGTGCCAGCAGCCCCAACCAGGGACAGTTCTTC.